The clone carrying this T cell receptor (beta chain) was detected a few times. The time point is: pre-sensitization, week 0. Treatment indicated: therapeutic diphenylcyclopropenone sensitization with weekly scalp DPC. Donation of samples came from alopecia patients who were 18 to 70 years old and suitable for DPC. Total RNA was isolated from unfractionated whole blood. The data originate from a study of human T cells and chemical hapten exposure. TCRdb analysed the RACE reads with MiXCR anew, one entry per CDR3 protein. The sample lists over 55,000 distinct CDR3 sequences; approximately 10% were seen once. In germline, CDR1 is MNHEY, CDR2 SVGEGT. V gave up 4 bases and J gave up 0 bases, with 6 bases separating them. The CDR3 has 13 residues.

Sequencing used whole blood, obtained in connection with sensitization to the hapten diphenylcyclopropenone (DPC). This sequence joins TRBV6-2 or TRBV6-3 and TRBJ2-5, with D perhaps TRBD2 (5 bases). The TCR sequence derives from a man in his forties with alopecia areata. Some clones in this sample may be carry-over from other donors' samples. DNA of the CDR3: TGTGCCAGCAGTTGGAGGTACCAAGAGACCCAGTACTTC. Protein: CASSWRYQETQYF.